This TCR beta chain comes out of a study of blood T cell repertoires in COVID-19. About the research overall: In each case, the material was cDNA or gDNA derived from T cells, B-cell-depleted T cells, or PBMCs.

Here immunoSEQ multiplex PCR was the method, and the copy in TCRdb shows in-frame clones only, minus some. Altogether roughly 150,000 clones are present, around 90% being singletons, with the ten largest covering roughly 2%. V shed 5 bases and J 7 bases; nucleotides not matched to a gene: 10. In germline, CDR1 is SGHTA, CDR2 FQGNSA. This CDR3 has 15 amino acids. The V gene is TRBV7-2, the J gene TRBJ2-2, with 7 bases fitting TRBD1. The sequence came from a man over 45 who had recovered from COVID-19. Sequenced material: peripheral blood. The CDR3 reads CASSQSRQGVGELFF. The CDR3 DNA follows: TGTGCCAGCAGCCAAAGTAGACAGGGCGTCGGGGAGCTGTTTTTT.